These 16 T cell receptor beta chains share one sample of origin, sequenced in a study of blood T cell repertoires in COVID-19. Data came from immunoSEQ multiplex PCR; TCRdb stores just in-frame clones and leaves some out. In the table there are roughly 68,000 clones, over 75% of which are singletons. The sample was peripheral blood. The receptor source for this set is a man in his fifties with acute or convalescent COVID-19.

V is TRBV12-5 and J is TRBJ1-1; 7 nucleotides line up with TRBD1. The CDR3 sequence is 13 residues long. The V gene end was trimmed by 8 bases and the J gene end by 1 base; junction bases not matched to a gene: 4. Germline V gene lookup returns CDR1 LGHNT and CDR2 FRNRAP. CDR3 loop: CASSGTENTEAFF. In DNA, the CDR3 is TGTGCTAGTTCCGGGACAGAGAACACTGAAGCTTTCTTT.

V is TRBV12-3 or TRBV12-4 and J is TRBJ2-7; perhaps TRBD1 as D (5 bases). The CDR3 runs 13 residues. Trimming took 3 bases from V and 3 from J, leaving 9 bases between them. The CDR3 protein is CASSLPGHYEQYF. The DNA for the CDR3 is TGTGCCAGCAGTTTGCCAGGACACTACGAGCAGTACTTC.

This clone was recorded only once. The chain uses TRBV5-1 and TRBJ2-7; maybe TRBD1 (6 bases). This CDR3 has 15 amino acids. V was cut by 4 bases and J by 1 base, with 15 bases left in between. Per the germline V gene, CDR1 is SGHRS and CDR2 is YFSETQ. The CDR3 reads CASSLTGISSYEQYF. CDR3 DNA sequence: TGCGCCAGCAGCCTGACAGGAATAAGTTCCTACGAGCAGTACTTC. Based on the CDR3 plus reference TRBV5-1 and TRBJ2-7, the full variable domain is KAGVTQTPRYLIKTRGQQVTLSCSPISGHRSVSWYQQTPGQGLQFLFEYFSETQRNKGNFPGRFSGRQFSNSRSEMNVSTLELGDSALYLCASSLTGISSYEQYFGPGTRLTVT.

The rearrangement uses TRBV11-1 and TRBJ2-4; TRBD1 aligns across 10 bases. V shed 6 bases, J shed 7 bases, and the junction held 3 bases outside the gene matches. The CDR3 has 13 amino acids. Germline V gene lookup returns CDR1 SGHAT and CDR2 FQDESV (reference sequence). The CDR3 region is CASRKGQGNIQYF. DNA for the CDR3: TGTGCCAGCAGAAAGGGACAGGGGAACATTCAGTACTTC.

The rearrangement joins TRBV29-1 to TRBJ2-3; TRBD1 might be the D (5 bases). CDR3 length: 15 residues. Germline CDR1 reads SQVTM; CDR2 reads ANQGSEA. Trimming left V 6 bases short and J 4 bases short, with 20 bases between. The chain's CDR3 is CSVDQGGRPADTQYF. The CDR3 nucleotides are TGCAGCGTGGACCAGGGCGGCAGGCCGGCAGATACGCAGTATTTT.

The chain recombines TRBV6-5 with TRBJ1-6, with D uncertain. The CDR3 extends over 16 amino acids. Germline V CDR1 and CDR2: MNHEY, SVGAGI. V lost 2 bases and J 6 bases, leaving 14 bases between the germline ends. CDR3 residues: CASSYLGAGLNSPLHF. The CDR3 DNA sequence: TGTGCCAGCAGTTACCTTGGTGCAGGACTTAATTCACCCCTCCACTTT.

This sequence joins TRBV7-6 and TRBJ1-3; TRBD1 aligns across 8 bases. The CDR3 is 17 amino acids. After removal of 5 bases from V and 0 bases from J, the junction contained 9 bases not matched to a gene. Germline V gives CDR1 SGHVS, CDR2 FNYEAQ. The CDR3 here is CASSPQDRAFSGNTIYF. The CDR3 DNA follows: TGTGCCAGCAGCCCCCAGGACAGGGCTTTCTCTGGAAACACCATATATTTT.

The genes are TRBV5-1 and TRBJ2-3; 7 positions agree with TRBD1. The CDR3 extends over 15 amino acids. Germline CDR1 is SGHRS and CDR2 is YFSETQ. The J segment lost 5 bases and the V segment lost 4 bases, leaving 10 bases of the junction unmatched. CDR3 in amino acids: CASSIKQTGRDTQYF. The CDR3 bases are TGCGCCAGCAGCATCAAGCAGACAGGGCGAGATACGCAGTATTTT.

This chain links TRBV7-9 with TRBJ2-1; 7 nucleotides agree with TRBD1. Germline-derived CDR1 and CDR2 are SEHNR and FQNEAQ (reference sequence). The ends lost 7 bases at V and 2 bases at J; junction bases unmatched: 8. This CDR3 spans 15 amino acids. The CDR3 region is CASNDIQGAYNEQFF. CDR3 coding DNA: TGTGCCAGCAACGACATCCAGGGGGCCTACAATGAGCAGTTCTTC. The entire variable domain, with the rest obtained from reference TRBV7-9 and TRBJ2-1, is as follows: DTGVSQNPRHKITKRGQNVTFRCDPISEHNRLYWYRQTLGQGPEFLTYFQNEAQLEKSRLLSDRFSAERPKGSFSTLEIQRTEQGDSAMYLCASNDIQGAYNEQFFGPGTRLTVL.

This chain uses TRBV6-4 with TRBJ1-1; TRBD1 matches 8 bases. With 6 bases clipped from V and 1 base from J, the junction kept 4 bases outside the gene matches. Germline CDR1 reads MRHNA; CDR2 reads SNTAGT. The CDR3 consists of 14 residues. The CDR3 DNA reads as TGTGCCAGCAGGCTACAGGGGGGGAACACTGAAGCTTTCTTT. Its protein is CASRLQGGNTEAFF.

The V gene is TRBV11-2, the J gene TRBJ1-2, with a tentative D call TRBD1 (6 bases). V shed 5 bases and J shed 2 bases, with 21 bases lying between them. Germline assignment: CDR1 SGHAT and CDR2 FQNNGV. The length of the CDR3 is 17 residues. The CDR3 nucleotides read TGTGCCAGCAGCACTCAGGGGAAAAGTGTCTTCAACTATGGCTACACCTTC. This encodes CASSTQGKSVFNYGYTF.

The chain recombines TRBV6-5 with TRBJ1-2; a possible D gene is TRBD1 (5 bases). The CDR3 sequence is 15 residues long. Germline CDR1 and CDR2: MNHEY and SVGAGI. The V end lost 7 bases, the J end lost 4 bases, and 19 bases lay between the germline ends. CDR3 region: CASTYFPWQGYGYTF. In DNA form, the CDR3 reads TGTGCCAGCACCTATTTTCCCTGGCAGGGCTATGGCTACACCTTC.

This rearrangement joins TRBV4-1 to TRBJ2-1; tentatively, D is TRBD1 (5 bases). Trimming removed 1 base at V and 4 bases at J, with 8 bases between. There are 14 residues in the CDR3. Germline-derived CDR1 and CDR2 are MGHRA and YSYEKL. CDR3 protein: CASSQVGLYNEQFF. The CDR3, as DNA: TGCGCCAGCAGCCAAGTGGGGCTGTACAATGAGCAGTTCTTC.

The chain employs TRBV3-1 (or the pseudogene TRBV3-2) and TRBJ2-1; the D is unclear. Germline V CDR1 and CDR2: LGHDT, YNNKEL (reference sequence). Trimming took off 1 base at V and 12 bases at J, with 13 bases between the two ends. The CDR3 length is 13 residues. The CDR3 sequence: CASSQVNPPGQFF. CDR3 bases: TGTGCCAGCAGCCAAGTAAACCCCCCGGGGCAGTTCTTC.

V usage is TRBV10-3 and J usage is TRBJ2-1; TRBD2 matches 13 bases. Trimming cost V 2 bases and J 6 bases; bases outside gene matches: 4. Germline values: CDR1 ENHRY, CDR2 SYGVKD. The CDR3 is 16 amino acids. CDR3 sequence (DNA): TGTGCCATCAGTGAGGCAGGACTAGCGGGGGTCAATGAGCAGTTCTTC. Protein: CAISEAGLAGVNEQFF.

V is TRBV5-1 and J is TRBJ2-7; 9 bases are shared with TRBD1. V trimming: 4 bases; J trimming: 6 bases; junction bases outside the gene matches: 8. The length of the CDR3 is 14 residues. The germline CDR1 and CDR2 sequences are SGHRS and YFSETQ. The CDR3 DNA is TGCGCCAGCAGCACGACCGGGACAGGGAGCGAGCAGTACGTC. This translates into CASSTTGTGSEQYV.